This T cell receptor (beta chain) stems from a study of response to subunit inactivated influenza vaccine. Each CDR3 protein is one row after TCRdb ran MiXCR on the RT-PCR reads. The data show about 780,000 distinct CDR3 sequences, around a sixth seen once. The J segment lost 5 bases and the V segment lost 6 bases, leaving 11 bases of the junction unmatched. This CDR3 has 15 residues. Germline CDR1 MNHNS, CDR2 SASEGT. This clonotype showed up just a few times. The antigen is unknown. Findings of the study overall: With each seasonal influenza vaccination, the authors suggested, few new T cells are recruited.

V and J are TRBV6-1 and TRBJ2-3, with 7 bases identical to TRBD1. The sequence was obtained from a man aged 50-59 years who received an inactivated influenza vaccine. The source was PBMCs from blood, collected about 5 days after vaccination. CDR3 in amino acids: CASSALTGMIDTQYF. For the CDR3, the DNA is TGTGCCAGCAGCGCCCTGACAGGGATGATAGATACGCAGTATTTT.